Following are 18 T cell receptor beta chains from one sample sequenced in a study of T-cell memory formation after mild COVID-19. TCRdb reprocessed the 5' RACE reads with MiXCR, giving one entry per CDR3 protein. The sample lists about 100,000 distinct CDR3 sequences; around 10% were seen once. The source material was PBMCs or a T cell subset sorted from them (not recorded which). The receptor set was obtained from a man between 18 and 29 years old who had mild COVID-19 (a few samples of this study predate the infection). Cell type and time point are not known.

This clonotype was seen more than once but under ten times. The chain combines TRBV5-5 with TRBJ1-6; TRBD1 might be the D (5 bases). This CDR3 contains 14 residues. CDR1 is SGHKS and CDR2 is YYEKEE in the germline V gene (reference sequence). V lost 3 bases to trimming and J lost 10 bases, with 14 bases between them. This CDR3 is CASSSGGWFSPLHF. DNA for the CDR3: TGTGCCAGCAGCTCGGGGGGGTGGTTCTCACCCCTCCACTTT.

This clonotype was found a few times. The chain joins TRBV4-3 to TRBJ1-1, with 9 bases aligning to TRBD1. CDR3 length: 20 amino acids. V lost 0 bases, J lost 1 base, and 15 bases stayed unmatched. Germline CDR1 LGHNA, CDR2 YSLEER. CDR3 residues: CASSQDLGTGRFIGNTEAFF. The DNA of the CDR3 is TGCGCCAGCAGCCAAGATCTGGGGACAGGGAGGTTTATAGGGAACACTGAAGCTTTCTTT.

J is TRBJ2-1 and V is TRBV4-3; no firm D call. Trimming left V 5 bases short and J 5 bases short, with 7 bases between. CDR3 length: 12 amino acids. Germline CDR1 and CDR2: LGHNA and YSLEER. This CDR3 reads CASSALDNEQFF. CDR3 DNA: TGCGCCAGCAGCGCCTTGGACAATGAGCAGTTCTTC.

As DNA, the CDR3 is TGTGCCAGCAGCCCCCGGGACAGGGTGCGGTACGAGCAGTACTTC. It codes for CASSPRDRVRYEQYF. The chain couples TRBV9 to TRBJ2-7; 9 bases are a match to TRBD1. The V gene's germline CDR1 is SGDLS and CDR2 YYNGEE. The CDR3 is 15 residues long. V shed 4 bases, J shed 4 bases, and the junction held 9 bases outside the gene matches. The full variable domain, rest sourced from reference TRBV9 and TRBJ2-7, is DSGVTQTPKHLITATGQRVTLRCSPRSGDLSVYWYQQSLDQGLQFLIQYYNGEERAKGNILERFSAQQFPDLHSELNLSSLELGDSALYFCASSPRDRVRYEQYFGPGTRLTVT.

There are a few counts of this clonotype. V gene TRBV6-5 combines with J gene TRBJ1-3, with unresolved D. V gave up 5 bases and J gave up 0 bases, with 17 bases separating them. Germline assignment: CDR1 MNHEY and CDR2 SVGAGI. The CDR3 loop spans 17 amino acids. The CDR3 nucleotides read TGTGCCAGCAGTGTTACTAACCCGGGGATCTCTGGAAACACCATATATTTT. Encoded protein: CASSVTNPGISGNTIYF.

This chain joins TRBV9 and TRBJ2-3; TRBD2 is a possible D gene (6 bases). Germline V CDR1 and CDR2: SGDLS, YYNGEE. The CDR3 contains 15 residues. V was clipped by 0 bases and J by 3 bases, with 11 bases between them. The CDR3: CASSVGLATTDTQYF. In nucleotides, the CDR3 is TGTGCCAGCAGCGTAGGGCTAGCGACAACAGATACGCAGTATTTT.

The table lists this clonotype with a few counts. The chain combines TRBV27 with TRBJ1-2, with D uncertain. Germline CDR1 and CDR2: MNHEY and SMNVEV (reference sequence). V lost 3 bases and J lost 5, with 10 bases in between. The CDR3 runs to 13 residues. DNA of the CDR3: TGTGCCAGCAGTTTTGGGGTTGGATATGGCTACACCTTC. Encoded protein: CASSFGVGYGYTF.

The rearrangement uses TRBV7-6 and TRBJ2-3; 10 bases align to TRBD1. V shed 1 base, J shed 5 bases, and the junction held 6 bases outside the gene matches. The CDR3 contains 16 residues. Germline loops: CDR1 SGHVS, CDR2 FNYEAQ. The CDR3 nucleotides read TGTGCCAGCAGCTTAGACCAGACAGGGGGCGTAGATACGCAGTATTTT. This codes for CASSLDQTGGVDTQYF.

The chain combines TRBV12-3 or TRBV12-4 with TRBJ2-2; no clear D. This CDR3 spans 15 amino acids. V was pared by 0 bases and J by 0 bases, with 5 bases between. CDR3 loop: CASSLATPNTGELFF. In nucleotides, the CDR3 is TGTGCCAGCAGTTTAGCAACACCGAACACCGGGGAGCTGTTTTTT.

CDR3 amino acids: CASSQDIYNEQFF. The CDR3 nucleotides read TGTGCCAGCAGCCAAGACATCTACAATGAGCAGTTCTTC. This chain connects TRBV11-2 to TRBJ2-1; D is uncertain. Germline V lookup: CDR1 SGHAT, CDR2 FQNNGV. The CDR3 runs to 13 residues. V was trimmed by 5 bases and J by 3 bases, leaving 8 bases between them.

V usage is TRBV6-2 or TRBV6-3 and J usage is TRBJ2-1; D is perhaps TRBD2 (5 bases). Germline lookup yields CDR1 MNHEY and CDR2 SVGEGT. V lost 4 bases and J lost 0, with 10 bases in between. The CDR3 spans 15 residues. The CDR3 DNA reads TGTGCCAGCAGTTTGTTTGGGAGCTCCTACAATGAGCAGTTCTTC. It encodes CASSLFGSSYNEQFF.

Details on this clonotype: At one end, the junction sequence differs from germline, possibly due to a read error. This sequence joins TRBV24-1 and TRBJ1-5, with D uncertain. CDR1 is KGHDR and CDR2 is SFDVKD in the germline V gene. The CDR3 length is 14 residues. The CDR3 sequence is CATSGLTVAGPQHF. The CDR3 DNA reads as TGTGCCACCAGTGGTTTGACGGTCGCCGGGCCCCAGCATTTT.

CDR3 coding DNA: TGTGCCAGCACCGGACTCGGACAGCCCAATGAGCAGTTCTTC. Amino acid sequence: CASTGLGQPNEQFF. This chain connects TRBV11-2 to TRBJ2-1; D is possibly TRBD1 (6 bases). This CDR3 has 14 residues. Germline loops: CDR1 SGHAT, CDR2 FQNNGV. With 7 bases removed from V and 6 bases from J, the gap between germline ends came to 16 bases. Combining the CDR3 with reference TRBV11-2 and TRBJ2-1 gives the whole variable domain EAGVAQSPRYKIIEKRQSVAFWCNPISGHATLYWYQQILGQGPKLLIQFQNNGVVDDSQLPKDRFSAERLKGVDSTLKIQPAKLEDSAVYLCASTGLGQPNEQFFGPGTRLTVL.

This clonotype has a handful of counts. The rearrangement links TRBV11-1 to TRBJ2-1, with D uncertain. Per the germline V gene, CDR1 is SGHAT and CDR2 is FQDESV (reference sequence). The ends were cut back, 4 bases at V and 6 bases at J, with 4 bases in the middle. This CDR3 has 11 residues. CDR3 region: CASSSRNEQFF. CDR3 DNA: TGTGCCAGCAGCTCCCGCAATGAGCAGTTCTTC.

This rearrangement joins TRBV10-2 to TRBJ1-4; 8 bases line up with TRBD1. This CDR3 comprises 15 residues. The ends lost 4 bases at V and 2 bases at J; junction bases unmatched: 3. Germline assignment: CDR1 WSHSY and CDR2 SAAADI. For the CDR3, the DNA is TGCGCCAGCAGTGCCAGGACAGGGACTAATGAAAAACTGTTTTTT. Its protein is CASSARTGTNEKLFF.

This clonotype was counted many times. V and J are TRBV6-2 or TRBV6-3 and TRBJ2-5; D possibly corresponds to TRBD2 (6 bases). Germline V lookup: CDR1 MNHEY, CDR2 SVGEGT. V lost 7 bases to trimming and J lost 0 bases, with 12 bases between them. The CDR3 runs 14 residues. This chain's CDR3 is CASTPPGDQETQYF. The CDR3 nucleotides read TGTGCCAGCACTCCCCCGGGAGACCAAGAGACCCAGTACTTC.

J is TRBJ2-5 and V is TRBV7-3; D could derive from TRBD1 or TRBD2 (6 bases each). CDR1 SGHTA and CDR2 FQGTGA come from the germline V gene. The CDR3 is 15 residues long. The V gene lost 6 bases and the J gene lost 5 bases, with 19 bases spanning the gap. Here the CDR3 reads CASSSGASRSETQYF. CDR3 in DNA: TGTGCCAGCAGTTCGGGGGCTTCCCGGTCGGAGACCCAGTACTTC.

The rearrangement joins TRBV7-8 to TRBJ2-2; 10 bases align to TRBD2. The ends lost 5 bases at V and 4 bases at J; junction bases unmatched: 13. Germline loops: CDR1 SGHVS, CDR2 FQNEAQ. The CDR3 has 18 residues. CDR3 protein: CASSRHRLAGGLTGELFF. DNA for the CDR3: TGTGCCAGCAGCCGACATCGTTTAGCGGGGGGACTCACCGGGGAGCTGTTTTTT.